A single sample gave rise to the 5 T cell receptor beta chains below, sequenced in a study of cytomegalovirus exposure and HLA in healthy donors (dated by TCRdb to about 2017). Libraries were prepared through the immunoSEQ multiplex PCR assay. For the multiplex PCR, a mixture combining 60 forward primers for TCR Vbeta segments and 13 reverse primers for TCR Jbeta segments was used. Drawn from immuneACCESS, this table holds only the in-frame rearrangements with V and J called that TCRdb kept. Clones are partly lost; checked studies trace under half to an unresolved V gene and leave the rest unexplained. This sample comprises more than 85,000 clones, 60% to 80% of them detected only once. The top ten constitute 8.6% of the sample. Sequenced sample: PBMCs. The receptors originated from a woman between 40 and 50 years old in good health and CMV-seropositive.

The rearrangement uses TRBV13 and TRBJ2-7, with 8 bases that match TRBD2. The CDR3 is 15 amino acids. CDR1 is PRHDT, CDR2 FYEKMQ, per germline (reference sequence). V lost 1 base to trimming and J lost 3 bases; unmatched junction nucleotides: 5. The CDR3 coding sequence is TGTGCCAGCAGCTTAGAGGCTAGCGGGTTCTACGAGCAGTACTTC. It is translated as CASSLEASGFYEQYF.

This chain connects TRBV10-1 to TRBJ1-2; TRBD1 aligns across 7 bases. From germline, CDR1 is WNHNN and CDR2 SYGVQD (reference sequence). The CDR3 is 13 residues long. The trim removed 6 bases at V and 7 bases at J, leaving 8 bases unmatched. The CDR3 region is CASRDDRDGGYTF. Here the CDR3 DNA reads TGCGCCAGCAGGGACGACAGGGACGGTGGCTACACCTTC.

The CDR3 DNA follows: TGTGCCAGCAGCTTGGGACAGGAACTAAATCAGCCCCAGCATTTT. Translation: CASSLGQELNQPQHF. The V and J genes are TRBV5-8 and TRBJ1-5, with a possible D match to TRBD1 (6 bases). Germline lookup yields CDR1 SGHTS and CDR2 YDEGEE. The CDR3 runs 15 residues. Trimming left V 0 bases short and J 4 bases short, with 11 bases between.

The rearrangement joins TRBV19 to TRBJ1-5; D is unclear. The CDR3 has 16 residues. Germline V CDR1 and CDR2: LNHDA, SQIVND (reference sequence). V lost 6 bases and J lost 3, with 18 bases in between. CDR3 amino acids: CASSKLLTGFNQPQHF. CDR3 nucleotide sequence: TGTGCCAGTAGCAAACTACTAACGGGATTCAATCAGCCCCAGCATTTT.

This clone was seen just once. The CDR3 DNA sequence: TGTGCCAGCAGCTCGAGGACAGCCGGCTACACCTTC. Translation: CASSSRTAGYTF. The gene calls are TRBV7-9 and TRBJ1-2; D is perhaps TRBD1 (6 bases). Trimming removed 4 bases at V and 8 bases at J, with 11 bases between. The CDR3 runs 12 residues. The germline gives CDR1 SEHNR, CDR2 FQNEAQ (reference sequence).